This T cell receptor (beta chain) was sequenced during a study of T-cell memory formation after mild COVID-19. About the study: Among the donors, TCR clusters were largely specific to each donor. Findings and caveats of the study: Contracting clones localized mainly to CM and EM when CD4+ and mainly to EMRA when CD8+. CD4+ bias marked clones expanding day 15 to 37, unlike balanced contracting clones.

Germline assignment: CDR1 MGHRA and CDR2 YSYEKL. The CDR3 loop spans 16 amino acids. V lost 6 bases and J 5 bases, leaving 19 bases between the germline ends. Turning to this clonotype: Antigen specificity is unknown.

Via MiXCR, TCRdb re-called the 5' RACE reads, giving one row per CDR3 protein. The sample carries roughly 280,000 distinct CDR3 sequences, roughly 8.2% recorded once. Sequencing used PBMCs or a T cell subset sorted from them (not recorded which). The chain carries TRBV4-1 and TRBJ2-2; unclear D gene. The origin of this receptor is a man younger than 30 who had mild COVID-19 (a few samples of this study predate the infection). Cell type and time point are not known. CDR3 amino acids: CASRPTSDLGTGELFF. The DNA for the CDR3 is TGCGCCAGCAGGCCTACGAGCGATCTTGGGACCGGGGAGCTGTTTTTT.